The 2 T cell receptor beta chains in this list originate from one sample, sequenced in a study of CD8 T cells in ankylosing spondylitis. TCRdb reprocessed the 5' RACE reads with MiXCR, giving one entry per CDR3 protein. The data hold some 37,000 distinct CDR3 sequences, with 15% to 20% observed a single time. The sample consisted of blood. These receptors originate from a male donor with ankylosing spondylitis or in good health (not recorded which).

This clonotype was detected a few times. The chain links TRBV12-3 or TRBV12-4 to TRBJ2-3; D is unresolved. CDR3 length: 15 residues. V was pared by 3 bases and J by 0 bases, with 10 bases between. In DNA form, the CDR3 reads TGTGCCAGCAGTTTGAACAGCGTTAGCACAGATACGCAGTATTTT. Its protein is CASSLNSVSTDTQYF.

The chain employs TRBV20-1 and TRBJ2-2; D possibly corresponds to TRBD2 (5 bases). CDR1 and CDR2 from the germline V gene are DFQATT and SNEGSKA (reference sequence). Trimming left V 6 bases short and J 2 bases short, with 13 bases between. CDR3 length: 14 residues. For the CDR3, the DNA is TGCAGTGCCACGGGAAACTATAACACCGGGGAGCTGTTTTTT. Translating it yields CSATGNYNTGELFF.